One sample yielded the 22 T cell receptor beta chains listed below, sequenced in a study of shared clonotypes between healthy human individuals. Some clones are missing from TCRdb's copy, which holds only in-frame ones; the method was immunoSEQ multiplex PCR. The sample has 600,000 to 700,000 clones; around three quarters are singletons. Material for sequencing was memory CD4+ T cells sorted from blood. This sample's subset: CD45RA-negative fraction. These receptors were obtained from a woman younger than 45 in good health.

The chain joins TRBV19 to TRBJ2-1, with 14 nucleotides matching TRBD2. With V trimmed by 5 bases and J by 16 bases, 16 bases remained unmatched. This CDR3 is 16 amino acids long. From germline, CDR1 is LNHDA and CDR2 SQIVND (reference sequence). Here the CDR3 DNA reads TGTGCCAGTAGTTCCAAACCGGGACTAGCGGGAGAATTATTATTCTTC. This codes for CASSSKPGLAGELLFF.

This rearrangement joins TRBV27 to TRBJ2-1, with 12 bases matching TRBD2. Germline lookup yields CDR1 MNHEY and CDR2 SMNVEV (reference sequence). V lost 5 bases and J lost 6; bases outside the gene matches: 8. The CDR3 is 16 amino acids. Written as DNA, the CDR3 is TGTGCCAGCAGTACCTCTAGCGGGAGGGTAAGCAATGAGCAGTTCTTC. Its translation is CASSTSSGRVSNEQFF.

The chain links TRBV6-1 to TRBJ2-7, with D unresolved. V lost 8 bases and J 5 bases, leaving 10 bases between the germline ends. This CDR3 is built from 11 residues. Germline-derived CDR1 and CDR2 are MNHNS and SASEGT. CDR3 sequence (DNA): TGTGCCAGCGGGATACTTCACGAGCAGTACTTC. This gives the protein CASGILHEQYF.

The V gene is TRBV19, the J gene TRBJ2-3, with 8 nucleotides matching TRBD1. The CDR3 totals 15 residues. With 5 bases clipped from V and 4 bases from J, the junction kept 8 bases outside the gene matches. Germline CDR1 LNHDA, CDR2 SQIVND (reference sequence). For the CDR3, the DNA is TGTGCCAGTAGTTCGCGGACAGGGTGGCCAGATACGCAGTATTTT. Encoded protein: CASSSRTGWPDTQYF.

The rearrangement links TRBV4-1 to TRBJ2-3; 8 bases map to TRBD2. Germline CDR1 MGHRA, CDR2 YSYEKL. J gave up 4 bases and V 3 bases, and 12 bases lay outside the gene matches. The CDR3 has 17 amino acids. The CDR3 loop is CASSQTRGTRDSDTQYF. Here the CDR3 DNA reads TGCGCCAGCAGCCAGACGCGTGGGACTAGGGATTCAGATACGCAGTATTTT.

With regard to this clone: This could be a read error, since a much larger clone is one nucleotide away. CDR3 loop: CATHWGTHTGELFF. CDR3 nucleotide sequence: TGCGCCACCCATTGGGGCACCCACACCGGGGAGCTGTTTTTT. The rearrangement uses TRBV5-1 and TRBJ2-2; D is perhaps TRBD1 (5 bases). The V gene's germline CDR1 is SGHRS and CDR2 YFSETQ. There are 14 residues in the CDR3. Trimming removed 9 bases from V and 3 bases from J, with 15 bases in between.

The V call is TRBV6-4, the J call TRBJ2-1, with D possibly TRBD1 on 6 matching bases. Trimming took 6 bases from V and 7 from J, leaving 16 bases between them. This CDR3 comprises 14 residues. The V gene's germline CDR1 is MRHNA and CDR2 SNTAGT. CDR3 DNA: TGTGCCAGCAGAACAGGGCCCTTTGATAATGAGCAGTTCTTC. This codes for CASRTGPFDNEQFF.

The chain carries TRBV28 and TRBJ2-7, with 7 bases aligning to TRBD2. J was trimmed by 3 bases and V by 10 bases; bases with no gene match: 18. This CDR3 is built from 16 residues. Germline V gene data show CDR1 as MDHEN and CDR2 as SYDVKM. Written as DNA, the CDR3 is TGTGCCACCTTCCCCCCAGCCGGCGGGAGTTTCTACGAGCAGTACTTC. Translation: CATFPPAGGSFYEQYF.

The chain joins TRBV28 to TRBJ2-7; D is unclear. V lost 10 bases and J lost 0, with 10 bases in between. The CDR3 is 12 amino acids. Germline assignment: CDR1 MDHEN and CDR2 SYDVKM. CDR3 loop: CATRSSSYEQYF. In nucleotides, the CDR3 is TGTGCCACCAGGAGTAGCTCCTACGAGCAGTACTTC.

In this sample, this clone turned up once. The rearrangement joins TRBV5-1 to TRBJ2-1; D is undetermined. The ends were cut back, 2 bases at V and 2 bases at J, with 11 bases in the middle. The CDR3 spans 15 residues. Germline V gene lookup returns CDR1 SGHRS and CDR2 YFSETQ. In nucleotides, the CDR3 is TGCGCCAGCAGCTTAGGCGTTGGAACCTACAATGAGCAGTTCTTC. Translating gives CASSLGVGTYNEQFF.

The gene calls are TRBV30 and TRBJ2-1; TRBD2 matches 8 bases. There are 15 residues in the CDR3. The V gene end was trimmed by 1 base and the J gene end by 4 bases; junction bases not matched to a gene: 6. The germline CDR1 and CDR2 sequences are GTSNPN and SVGIG (reference sequence). CDR3 DNA sequence: TGTGCCTGGAGTGAAGGGACTAGAGTTTACAATGAGCAGTTCTTC. Translated: CAWSEGTRVYNEQFF.

Comments on this clone: Germline is not matched at one junction end, which may reflect a read error. The chain uses TRBV28 and TRBJ1-1; D gene unclear. There are 16 residues in the CDR3. Germline-derived CDR1 and CDR2 are MDHEN and SYDVKM. The DNA for the CDR3 is TGTGCCAGCAGTCCCCCATACCCTGCTGGGAACGCTGAAGCTTTCTTT. Translation gives CASSPPYPAGNAEAFF. The full variable domain, in which reference TRBV28 and TRBJ1-1 provide the parts outside the CDR3, is DVKVTQSSRYLVKRTGEKVFLECVQDMDHENMFWYRQDPGLGLRLIYFSYDVKMKEKGDIPEGYSVSREKKERFSLILESASTNQTSMYLCASSPPYPAGNAEAFFGQGTRLTVV.

The V and J genes are TRBV30 and TRBJ1-1, with TRBD1 as a possible D gene (5 bases). Germline loops: CDR1 GTSNPN, CDR2 SVGIG (reference sequence). The CDR3 runs 14 residues. V shed 2 bases and J shed 5 bases, with 15 bases lying between them. The CDR3 DNA reads as TGTGCCTGGAGTTCGACGGGGGGGAGGACTGAAGCTTTCTTT. Its translation is CAWSSTGGRTEAFF.

This clone was counted only a few times. V and J are TRBV6-6 and TRBJ1-2; possibly TRBD1 for D (5 bases). V was shortened by 5 bases and J by 2 bases, with 9 bases between the two germline ends. There are 13 residues in the CDR3. CDR1 is MNHNY and CDR2 is SVGAGI in the germline V gene (reference sequence). The CDR3 is CASSPTENYGYTF. The CDR3 DNA reads as TGTGCCAGCAGTCCGACAGAAAACTATGGCTACACCTTC.

The CDR3 spells CASIGEVNTEAFF. The CDR3 coding sequence is TGTGCCAGCATCGGGGAGGTGAACACTGAAGCTTTCTTT. The chain uses TRBV2 and TRBJ1-1; D is undetermined. Trimming shortened V by 7 bases and J by 0 bases, and 9 bases separated the two germline ends. Germline loops: CDR1 SNHLY, CDR2 FYNNEI. The CDR3 is made up of 13 amino acids.

This clone was detected a few times. The chain employs TRBV2 and TRBJ1-2; tentatively, D is TRBD1 (5 bases). Germline V lookup: CDR1 SNHLY, CDR2 FYNNEI. Trimming cost V 7 bases and J 4 bases, with 16 bases left between them. The CDR3 has 14 residues. The CDR3 nucleotides read TGTGCCAGCACTCCGAATTGGGACCCCTATGGCTACACCTTC. This encodes CASTPNWDPYGYTF.

This clone showed up just once. V and J are TRBV2 and TRBJ2-2; maybe TRBD1 (5 bases). This CDR3 is 14 amino acids long. V was trimmed by 8 bases and J by 7 bases, leaving 17 bases between them. Germline V gene lookup returns CDR1 SNHLY and CDR2 FYNNEI. This CDR3 reads CASGRTSKFGELFF. The CDR3 DNA reads as TGTGCCAGCGGAAGGACATCTAAGTTCGGGGAGCTGTTTTTT.

The chain links TRBV19 to TRBJ2-3; 7 bases agree with TRBD2. Trimming took 0 bases from V and 5 from J; bases not matched to a gene: 8. The CDR3 contains 16 residues. Germline CDR1 and CDR2: LNHDA and SQIVND (reference sequence). The CDR3 coding sequence is TGTGCCAGTAGTATAGATTCGGGGGGAGTGGAAGATACGCAGTATTTT. This encodes CASSIDSGGVEDTQYF.

The chain is built from TRBV19 and TRBJ2-7, with D possibly matching TRBD2 (7 bases). The germline V gene encodes CDR1 LNHDA and CDR2 SQIVND (reference sequence). The CDR3 has 15 residues. The V and J ends lost 4 bases and 3 bases respectively, with 16 bases between them. DNA for the CDR3: TGTGCCAGTAGTAATCTTCCGGGGGGCCTCTACGAGCAGTACTTC. It codes for CASSNLPGGLYEQYF.

The CDR3 is CASLVSGLSYNEQFF. The CDR3 DNA reads as TGTGCCAGCCTCGTGAGCGGGCTCTCCTACAATGAGCAGTTCTTC. The chain joins TRBV6-5 to TRBJ2-1, with D possibly TRBD2 on 6 matching bases. Germline V gene sequence: CDR1 MNHEY, CDR2 SVGAGI. The ends were cut back, 8 bases at V and 0 bases at J, with 14 bases in the middle. The CDR3 totals 15 residues.

The chain carries TRBV19 and TRBJ1-2; D may be TRBD1 (6 bases). Germline lookup yields CDR1 LNHDA and CDR2 SQIVND (reference sequence). V was shortened by 10 bases and J by 1 base, with 16 bases between the two germline ends. The CDR3 extends over 14 amino acids. The CDR3 bases are TGTGCCACAAACGGGGGGCAGAGTAACTATGGCTACACCTTC. This gives the protein CATNGGQSNYGYTF.

This clone occurred once. The V call is TRBV27, the J call TRBJ2-1; 13 bases agree with TRBD2. Germline CDR1 MNHEY, CDR2 SMNVEV (reference sequence). V shed 5 bases, J shed 5 bases, and the junction held 12 bases outside the gene matches. The CDR3 contains 18 residues. CDR3 in amino acids: CASSIIGTSGIRDNEQFF. Written as DNA, the CDR3 is TGTGCCAGCAGTATAATCGGGACTAGCGGGATTCGGGACAATGAGCAGTTCTTC.